One and the same sample provided the 14 T cell receptor beta chains below, sequenced in a study of blood T cell repertoires in COVID-19. TCRdb keeps only in-frame clones here, not all; method: immunoSEQ multiplex PCR. The data hold 250,000 to 300,000 clones, with 86% observed a single time. The material sequenced was peripheral blood. The receptors derive from a young man with active or convalescent COVID-19.

The V gene is TRBV27, the J gene TRBJ1-2; 7 bases are a match to TRBD1. The CDR3 has 13 amino acids. Germline assignment: CDR1 MNHEY and CDR2 SMNVEV (reference sequence). V lost 5 bases, J lost 4 bases, and 4 bases stayed unmatched. CDR3 in DNA: TGTGCCAGCAGTGACCGGGACAGCTATGGCTACACCTTC. It encodes CASSDRDSYGYTF.

The chain links TRBV18 to TRBJ1-2; D unclear. The CDR3 loop spans 21 amino acids. Trimming left V 6 bases short and J 4 bases short, with 36 bases between. Germline assignment: CDR1 KGHSH and CDR2 LQKENI. This chain's CDR3 is CASSPDLLSLPGLNGSYGYTF. CDR3 bases: TGTGCCAGCTCCCCTGACTTACTTTCCTTGCCGGGCCTCAATGGGAGCTATGGCTACACCTTC.

On this clone: The sample has other DNA sequences that encode this CDR3 too. The chain has TRBV27 and TRBJ1-2; D call uncertain. CDR1 is MNHEY and CDR2 is SMNVEV in the germline V gene (reference sequence). There are 13 residues in the CDR3. V was pared by 2 bases and J by 2 bases, with 6 bases between. CDR3 amino acids: CASSLAANYGYTF. Written as DNA, the CDR3 is TGTGCCAGCAGTTTAGCGGCGAACTATGGCTACACCTTC.

The chain couples TRBV7-9 to TRBJ2-1, with TRBD2 matching over 13 bases. Germline CDR1 is SEHNR and CDR2 is FQNEAQ (reference sequence). The CDR3 extends over 19 amino acids. V lost 7 bases, J lost 0 bases, and 12 bases stayed unmatched. CDR3 in amino acids: CASTFRGTSGESSYNEQFF. CDR3 nucleotides: TGTGCCAGCACCTTTCGGGGGACTAGCGGGGAGAGCTCCTACAATGAGCAGTTCTTC. The entire variable domain, with the rest obtained from reference TRBV7-9 and TRBJ2-1, is as follows: DTGVSQNPRHKITKRGQNVTFRCDPISEHNRLYWYRQTLGQGPEFLTYFQNEAQLEKSRLLSDRFSAERPKGSFSTLEIQRTEQGDSAMYLCASTFRGTSGESSYNEQFFGPGTRLTVL.

Only one count was recorded for this clone. Given a much more abundant clone one base away, this may be a read error. The same CDR3 is also encoded by other DNA sequences in this sample. The chain employs TRBV7-9 and TRBJ1-1, with D unresolved. V was trimmed by 5 bases and J by 0 bases, leaving 4 bases between them. This CDR3 comprises 12 residues. The germline gives CDR1 SEHNR, CDR2 FQNEAQ (reference sequence). The CDR3 region has the DNA TGTGCCAGCAGCCCTTTGAACACTGAAGCTTTCTTT. It is translated as CASSPLNTEAFF.

This chain links TRBV30 with TRBJ2-7, with D possibly TRBD1 on 7 matching bases. V was shortened by 8 bases and J by 3 bases, with 26 bases between the two germline ends. Germline V gene lookup returns CDR1 GTSNPN and CDR2 SVGIG (reference sequence). The CDR3 consists of 16 residues. The CDR3 here is CAPPKGAGPGRYEQYF. The CDR3 nucleotides read TGTGCCCCACCCAAGGGGGCGGGGCCGGGCCGCTACGAGCAGTACTTC.

This clone was seen once. The V and J genes are TRBV5-1 and TRBJ2-3; the match to TRBD2 covers 10 bases. V shed 0 bases, J shed 2 bases, and the junction held 9 bases outside the gene matches. Germline V CDR1 and CDR2: SGHRS, YFSETQ. CDR3 length equals 18 residues. This CDR3 reads CASSLVAVLAGVTDTQYF. CDR3 bases: TGCGCCAGCAGCTTGGTCGCGGTTCTAGCGGGAGTCACAGATACGCAGTATTTT.

The CDR3 protein is CASSLSGSRQPQHF. As DNA, the CDR3 is TGTGCCAGCAGCTTATCAGGGTCCAGGCAGCCCCAGCATTTT. The chain joins TRBV7-9 to TRBJ1-5; maybe TRBD1 (5 bases). The germline gives CDR1 SEHNR, CDR2 FQNEAQ (reference sequence). The V gene lost 2 bases and the J gene lost 7 bases, with 12 bases spanning the gap. The CDR3 totals 14 residues.

This clone turned up a few times. The V gene is TRBV19, the J gene TRBJ1-1, with 7 bases matching TRBD1. The CDR3 contains 13 residues. From germline, CDR1 is LNHDA and CDR2 SQIVND (reference sequence). V gave up 6 bases and J gave up 4 bases; unmatched junction bases: 5. The CDR3 DNA sequence: TGTGCCAGTAGCTCTGACAGGGCCACTGAAGCTTTCTTT. This translates into CASSSDRATEAFF.

The CDR3 spells CASSLDPLGAVPGELFF. CDR3 DNA: TGTGCCAGCAGCTTGGACCCACTAGGCGCCGTTCCCGGGGAGCTGTTTTTT. J is TRBJ2-2 and V is TRBV5-4; possibly TRBD2 for D (5 bases). This CDR3 region has 17 residues. V was shortened by 0 bases and J by 6 bases, with 18 bases between the two germline ends. CDR1 and CDR2 (germline): SGHNT, YYREEE (reference sequence). Drawing the rest from reference TRBV5-4 and TRBJ2-2, the complete variable domain is ETGVTQSPTHLIKTRGQQVTLRCSSQSGHNTVSWYQQALGQGPQFIFQYYREEENGRGNFPPRFSGLQFPNYSSELNVNALELDDSALYLCASSLDPLGAVPGELFFGEGSRLTVL.

The CDR3 region has the DNA TGTGCCAGCAGCGCCCGACAGGGGGGAAACACCATATATTTT. Translation: CASSARQGGNTIYF. The chain joins TRBV9 to TRBJ1-3, with 8 bases that match TRBD1. CDR3 length: 14 amino acids. Germline values: CDR1 SGDLS, CDR2 YYNGEE. V trimming: 3 bases; J trimming: 4 bases; junction bases outside the gene matches: 3.

Only a few counts were recorded for this clone. The chain carries TRBV5-1 and TRBJ2-2; TRBD1 is a possible D gene (5 bases). Germline CDR1 and CDR2: SGHRS and YFSETQ. V was cut by 1 base and J by 2 bases, with 18 bases left in between. The CDR3 length is 18 residues. The CDR3 coding sequence is TGCGCCAGCAGCTTGTCTTCGAGACAGATAATTAACACCGGGGAGCTGTTTTTT. Translated: CASSLSSRQIINTGELFF.

This chain joins TRBV5-6 and TRBJ2-3; TRBD2 aligns across 10 bases. Germline CDR1 and CDR2: SGHDT and YYEEEE. The CDR3 extends over 17 amino acids. Trimming cost V 1 base and J 3 bases; bases outside gene matches: 8. The CDR3 DNA follows: TGTGCCAGCAGCTTGTATCTAGCGGGAGCAAGGACAGATACGCAGTATTTT. Protein sequence: CASSLYLAGARTDTQYF.

The chain carries TRBV6-5 and TRBJ2-7; D is possibly TRBD1 (6 bases). The V gene's germline CDR1 is MNHEY and CDR2 SVGAGI. V lost 5 bases to trimming and J lost 3 bases, with 11 bases between them. CDR3 length: 13 amino acids. The DNA for the CDR3 is TGTGCCAGCAGTATTCAGGGGCTCTACGAGCAGTACTTC. Its protein is CASSIQGLYEQYF.